This T cell receptor (beta chain) emerged from a study of blood T cell repertoires in COVID-19. Study background: COVID-19 samples from acute and convalescent phases originated in the United States, Italy and Spain.

This clone has only one observation. The CDR3 runs to 14 residues. Per the germline V gene, CDR1 is SEHNR and CDR2 is FQNEAQ (reference sequence). Trimming took off 1 base at V and 1 base at J, with 8 bases between the two ends. Per the original methods: Amplification with reference gene primers provided the estimates of nucleated cell counts. Produced via immunoSEQ multiplex PCR; TCRdb's table is partial and in-frame only. Clone size and V and J calls were adopted from that table, with D and trimming inferred from the DNA. The sample has about 68,000 clones; approximately 75% are singletons. Sequences were obtained from peripheral blood. This TCR derives from a woman aged 55-70 years with acute or convalescent COVID-19. V is TRBV7-9 and J is TRBJ2-7; TRBD2 might be the D (6 bases). CDR3 nucleotide sequence: TGTGCCAGCAGCTTAGTCGGGGGATCCTACGAGCAGTACTTC. This encodes CASSLVGGSYEQYF.